In this sample, the clone carrying this T cell receptor beta chain turned up many times. The antigen is undetermined. The sample belongs to a study of Graves' ophthalmopathy and Graves' hyperthyroidism. The sequenced template was RNA, covering the TCR beta CDR3 region. Amplification began with first-round RT-PCR using HTBI primers, then second-round multiplex PCR was performed. MiXCR, applied by TCRdb to the multiplex PCR reads, yields one record per CDR3 protein. The sample lists some 750,000 distinct CDR3 sequences, approximately 40% occurring once. Findings of the study overall: With about 71% sensitivity and approximately 72% specificity, the model predicted ophthalmopathy progression. Thyroid clonotypes that were expanded above 0.001 frequency mostly also appeared in blood.

The germline V gene encodes CDR1 LNHNV and CDR2 YYDKDF (reference sequence). CDR3 length: 16 amino acids. The V and J ends lost 0 bases and 8 bases, in that order; junction bases with no gene match: 11. All donors with ophthalmopathy were recorded as having moderate-to-severe activity, CAS ≥3, NOSPECS ≥4 and a duration under 3 months. It was from about 10 ml of fresh peripheral blood that the PBMCs came. This receptor was taken from an adult man with Graves' ophthalmopathy. The J gene is TRBJ1-2, the V gene TRBV15; 8 bases match TRBD1. Sequenced input: peripheral blood. CDR3 in DNA: TGTGCCACCAGCAGAGACGGTTTAGGACAGGGCCGCGGCTACACCTTC. This codes for CATSRDGLGQGRGYTF.